Sequencing of this T cell receptor beta chain was carried out in a study of Tregs in tolerant kidney transplant recipients. The V gene's germline CDR1 is SGHRS and CDR2 YFSETQ. V shed 5 bases, J shed 3 bases, and the junction held 5 bases outside the gene matches. This CDR3 comprises 15 residues. Related graft donors supplied nonmyeloablative bone marrow transplants, and mixed chimerism was transient. Only in-frame clones appear in the TCRdb table, and some are missing; sequencing was by immunoSEQ multiplex PCR. In the table there are fewer than 60,000 clones, 90% to 95% of which are singletons. The chain uses TRBV5-1 and TRBJ2-1; 10 positions match TRBD2. This sequence originates from a human patient who received a combined kidney and bone marrow transplant. The graft donor may be the source of some T cells. Material: CD8+ T cells from blood (PBMCs), obtained 24 months after the transplant. DNA for the CDR3: TGCGCCAGCAGACCTAGCGGGGGCCACTACAATGAGCAGTTCTTC. Its protein is CASRPSGGHYNEQFF.